This paragraph covers one TCR beta chain sequence. The data stem from a study of blood T cell repertoires in COVID-19. Study details: Samples of COVID-19 (acute and convalescent) were obtained from the United States, Italy and Spain. PBMCs, B-cell-depleted T cells, or T cells provided the cDNA or gDNA that made up the material.

The CDR3 has 15 residues. Between the trimmed V and J ends, which lost 7 bases and 0 bases, there was a span of 13 bases. Germline V gene data show CDR1 as LGHDT and CDR2 as YNNKEL (reference sequence). Methods used by the authors: Amplification from reference gene primers served as the basis for estimated nucleated cell counts. Measured with immunoSEQ multiplex PCR; TCRdb has only the in-frame clones, and not every one. The DNA was the basis for D and trimming; V, J and clone size are from that table. The repertoire holds about 51,000 clones, around 83% seen once, with about 4% in the top ten. The chain carries TRBV3-1 (or the pseudogene TRBV3-2) and TRBJ2-1; D may be TRBD2 (6 bases). Sequencing was done on a sample of peripheral blood. The receptor was isolated from a man of 80 years or more with active COVID-19. The CDR3 nucleotides are TGTGCCAGCACTCCAAGCGGGTTCTCCTACAATGAGCAGTTCTTC. As protein: CASTPSGFSYNEQFF.